Listed below are T cell receptor beta chains from one sample, sequenced in a study of cytomegalovirus exposure and HLA in healthy donors. The method was immunoSEQ multiplex PCR; TCRdb's version includes in-frame clones alone and lacks a portion of them. Among 98,000 or so clones, about four fifths were seen once, and the ten largest hold 7% to 10%. Sequencing was carried out using PBMCs. The receptors come from a human donor in good health. CDR3s include the opening cysteine and the closing phenylalanine or tryptophan. The size field is filled for only some rows; it gives once, few, many or a size class.

j_gene	abundance	v_gene	CDR3aa
-	-	TRBV5-6	CASSSTGGPDNEQYF
TRBJ2-7	-	TRBV28	CASRTDYEQYF
TRBJ1-2	-	TRBV7-9	CASSLEWGTNYTF
TRBJ1-5	-	TRBV15	CATSRENQPQHF
TRBJ2-5	-	TRBV12-5	CASGFSGIEETQYF
TRBJ2-3	once	TRBV11-3	CASSPRRTGTAHGTQYF
TRBJ1-2	-	TRBV5-1	CASSLEGAAAYTF
TRBJ1-2	-	TRBV18	CASSLSTGDGYTF
TRBJ2-2	-	TRBV7-9	CASSLGLETGELFF
TRBJ2-5	-	TRBV5-1	CASSLGGSKNQETQYF
TRBJ2-7	-	TRBV7-6	CASSPRESSYEQYF
TRBJ2-7	-	TRBV27	CASRDTGASYEQYF
TRBJ2-7	-	TRBV6-6	CASTSGHTGEQYF
TRBJ2-7	-	TRBV14	CASSRRQGAFTYEQYF
TRBJ1-1	once	TRBV7-8	CASSLAGGRLTQNTEAFF
TRBJ1-1	few	TRBV5-1	CASRPLGGQGGEAFF
TRBJ2-2	-	TRBV7-9	CASSLGTRGELFF
TRBJ1-4	-	TRBV5-1	CASSWRVNEKLFF
TRBJ2-4	few	TRBV6-5	CASSSPGTDNIQYF
TRBJ1-2	-	TRBV6-5	CASSPSGSNYGYTF
TRBJ2-7	-	TRBV27	CASSLGQGFYEQYF
TRBJ2-5	-	TRBV30	CAWSVSGKETQYF
TRBJ1-5	-	TRBV6-4	CASSETGDQPQHF
TRBJ2-2	few	TRBV18	CASSPRPRRTGELFF
TRBJ2-1	-	TRBV4-3	CASSQAGLAGEVSYNEQFF
TRBJ2-7	-	TRBV5-4	CASSLDGQGFSEQYF
TRBJ2-5	-	TRBV7-8	CASSLGAGQIQETQYF
TRBJ1-1	-	TRBV7-8	CASSSGTVNTEAFF
TRBJ1-5	few	TRBV5-6	CASSYTGAGNQPQHF
TRBJ2-3	-	TRBV4-3	CASSLYPNRASGSTDTQYF
TRBJ2-7	-	TRBV7-8	CASSSTDEQYF
TRBJ2-2	-	TRBV6-5	CASTRGNTGELFF